The clone carrying this T cell receptor beta chain was seen more than once but under ten times. This entry comes from a study of blood T cell repertoires in COVID-19. Study as a whole: The analysed material was cDNA or gDNA that came from T cells, B-cell-depleted T cells, or PBMCs.

Assay used: immunoSEQ multiplex PCR; TCRdb lists only in-frame clones, some missing. The table records approximately 80,000 clones, 78% of them present only once. Sequenced input: peripheral blood. The TCR was taken from a human donor in a cohort sampled during active COVID-19.

CDR3 nucleotides: TGTGCCAGCAGTTTCAGGCCACATAGCAATCAGCCCCAGCATTTT. Translated: CASSFRPHSNQPQHF. The chain carries TRBV28 and TRBJ1-5; D remains ambiguous. The V end lost 3 bases, the J end lost 0 bases, and 9 bases lay between the germline ends. CDR3 size: 15 residues. The germline V gene encodes CDR1 MDHEN and CDR2 SYDVKM.